This entry describes one T cell receptor beta chain. The CDR3 runs to 14 residues. Germline loops: CDR1 SGHTA, CDR2 FQGNSA. Each of the donors had roughly 9.7 milliliters of peripheral blood drawn into EDTA-treated Vacutainer tubes. This specimen belongs to a study of blood T cells in healthy people across ages. A J-beta primer mix and a sample-barcoded 5' primer were used in a second PCR of roughly 7 to 12 cycles. TCRdb reanalysed the 5' RACE reads using MiXCR and keeps one entry per CDR3 protein. The profile shows 580,000 or so distinct CDR3 sequences, roughly 48% of them singletons. V usage is TRBV7-2 and J usage is TRBJ2-4; D is possibly TRBD1 or TRBD2 (5 bases each). The J call is uncertain, as TRBJ2-7 better fits the DNA end. This sequence originates from a man older than 75 in good health. The material sequenced was blood. CDR3 coding DNA: TGTGCCAGCAGTCAGGGACCGTTCAAGGACGAGCAGTACTTC. Residues: CASSQGPFKDEQYF.